The 20 T cell receptor beta chains listed next were all sequenced from one sample in a study of T cell responses to AZD1222 COVID-19 vaccine. The protocol was immunoSEQ multiplex PCR, while the TCRdb copy is restricted to in-frame clones and leaves out a portion. The repertoire consists of some 250,000 clones, with around 93% occurring once and the leading ten covering roughly 0.6%. The sample in question was peripheral blood, obtained 28 days after the second AZD1222 dose. The receptors here all came from an adult who received the AZD1222 COVID-19 vaccine.

V and J are TRBV11-1 and TRBJ2-7, with a possible D match to TRBD2 (5 bases). This CDR3 contains 14 residues. V lost 0 bases and J 0 bases, leaving 6 bases between the germline ends. From germline, CDR1 is SGHAT and CDR2 FQDESV (reference sequence). CDR3 sequence reads: CASSLALASYEQYF. CDR3 nucleotide sequence: TGTGCCAGCAGCTTAGCGCTAGCCTCCTACGAGCAGTACTTC.

The chain couples TRBV27 to TRBJ2-1, with D hard to call. V shed 7 bases and J shed 8 bases, with 12 bases lying between them. Germline-derived CDR1 and CDR2 are MNHEY and SMNVEV (reference sequence). CDR3 length: 12 residues. CDR3 coding DNA: TGTGCCAGCATTCGCTTGAACCATGAGCAGTTCTTC. Protein product: CASIRLNHEQFF.

The rearrangement uses TRBV9 and TRBJ2-3, with no clear D. Germline V CDR1 and CDR2: SGDLS, YYNGEE. V dropped 0 bases and J dropped 6 bases, with 17 bases sitting between them. This CDR3 is 16 amino acids long. The CDR3 is CASSVVPTPGMDTQYF. The CDR3 nucleotides read TGTGCCAGCAGCGTAGTTCCGACTCCTGGTATGGATACGCAGTATTTT.

The chain carries TRBV5-1 and TRBJ1-5; D remains ambiguous. CDR1 and CDR2 (germline): SGHRS, YFSETQ. V gave up 4 bases and J gave up 4 bases, with 9 bases separating them. The CDR3 has 13 residues. CDR3: CASSPGLNQPQHF. Here the CDR3 DNA reads TGCGCCAGCAGCCCGGGTCTGAATCAGCCCCAGCATTTT.

The gene calls are TRBV24-1 and TRBJ2-3; no clear D gene. V lost 3 bases and J lost 0, with 3 bases in between. Germline assignment: CDR1 KGHDR and CDR2 SFDVKD. The CDR3 sequence is 13 residues long. The CDR3 region is CATSDGSTDTQYF. For the CDR3, the DNA is TGTGCCACCAGTGATGGAAGCACAGATACGCAGTATTTT.

Of note for this clone: A much larger clonotype is one base distant, so this may be a read error. The rearrangement joins TRBV3-1 (or the pseudogene TRBV3-2) to TRBJ1-5, with a possible D match to TRBD1 (5 bases). Trimming cost V 4 bases and J 6 bases, with 7 bases left between them. This CDR3 is built from 12 residues. Looked up from germline, CDR1 is LGHDT and CDR2 is YNNKEL (reference sequence). CDR3 nucleotides: TGTGCCAGCAGCCTGGGGGGTCAGCCCCAGCATTTT. Translated: CASSLGGQPQHF.

The rearrangement uses TRBV3-1 (or the pseudogene TRBV3-2) and TRBJ1-5, with no clear D. Germline values: CDR1 LGHDT, CDR2 YNNKEL (reference sequence). Trimming pared 1 base from V and 6 bases from J, leaving 4 bases between. The CDR3 length is 12 residues. CDR3: CASSQVGQPQHF. CDR3 DNA sequence: TGTGCCAGCAGCCAAGTTGGTCAGCCCCAGCATTTT.

The chain links TRBV7-8 to TRBJ1-2, with D possibly matching TRBD1 (5 bases). Trimming stripped 2 bases from V and 4 bases from J, with 11 bases between. This CDR3 comprises 14 residues. Germline CDR1 SGHVS, CDR2 FQNEAQ. CDR3 residues: CASSLRDRLYGYTF. CDR3 bases: TGTGCCAGCAGCTTACGGGACCGACTCTATGGCTACACCTTC.

This chain links TRBV2 with TRBJ1-5; TRBD1 might be the D (5 bases). V lost 0 bases and J lost 6, with 6 bases in between. From germline, CDR1 is SNHLY and CDR2 FYNNEI. The CDR3 totals 13 residues. The chain's CDR3 is CASSEARGQPQHF. In nucleotides, the CDR3 is TGTGCCAGCAGTGAAGCAAGGGGTCAGCCCCAGCATTTT.

This sequence joins TRBV28 and TRBJ2-1, with TRBD2 matching over 11 bases. The V segment lost 6 bases and the J segment 4 bases; nucleotides outside the gene matches: 8. Germline-derived CDR1 and CDR2 are MDHEN and SYDVKM. The CDR3 loop spans 16 amino acids. As DNA, the CDR3 is TGTGCCAGCAGCCGGCCAAGGACTAGCGGGTACAATGAGCAGTTCTTC. Amino acids: CASSRPRTSGYNEQFF. Supplemented by reference TRBV28 and TRBJ2-1, the full variable domain reads DVKVTQSSRYLVKRTGEKVFLECVQDMDHENMFWYRQDPGLGLRLIYFSYDVKMKEKGDIPEGYSVSREKKERFSLILESASTNQTSMYLCASSRPRTSGYNEQFFGPGTRLTVL.

The J gene is TRBJ2-1, the V gene TRBV19, with 8 positions matching TRBD2. Trimming took 5 bases from V and 12 from J; bases not matched to a gene: 9. CDR1 LNHDA and CDR2 SQIVND come from the germline V gene (reference sequence). The CDR3 length is 13 residues. The CDR3, as DNA: TGTGCCAGTAGTCTTAGCGGGGAGCGAGGGCAGTTCTTC. This sequence encodes CASSLSGERGQFF.

This chain uses TRBV28 with TRBJ1-4, with D hard to call. Trimming cost V 5 bases and J 10 bases, with 17 bases left between them. The length of the CDR3 is 14 residues. The germline CDR1 and CDR2 sequences are MDHEN and SYDVKM. In nucleotides, the CDR3 is TGTGCCAGCAGTCCCCGACAAGAACCTGGAAAACTGTTTTTT. This translates into CASSPRQEPGKLFF.

This clone was picked up a small number of times. The V call is TRBV7-2, the J call TRBJ1-3, with no clear D. Trimming cost V 3 bases and J 0 bases, with 12 bases left between them. Looked up from germline, CDR1 is SGHTA and CDR2 is FQGNSA. The CDR3 is 16 amino acids. The CDR3 is CASSFLNLFSGNTIYF. DNA of the CDR3: TGTGCCAGCAGCTTCTTAAACTTATTCTCTGGAAACACCATATATTTT.

This chain connects TRBV28 to TRBJ2-7; tentatively, D is TRBD1 or TRBD2 (6 bases each). CDR3 length: 13 amino acids. CDR1 and CDR2 from the germline V gene are MDHEN and SYDVKM. V gave up 8 bases and J gave up 1 base, with 12 bases separating them. CDR3 sequence reads: CASVRRGSYEQYF. CDR3 DNA: TGTGCCAGCGTTAGGAGGGGGTCCTACGAGCAGTACTTC.

The chain has TRBV5-5 and TRBJ1-5, with D uncertain. The CDR3 loop spans 15 amino acids. Trimming cost V 0 bases and J 7 bases, with 14 bases left between them. Germline CDR1 reads SGHKS; CDR2 reads YYEKEE (reference sequence). The CDR3 sequence is CASSLGGYSFQPQHF. Here the CDR3 DNA reads TGTGCCAGCAGCTTGGGGGGATACTCCTTCCAGCCCCAGCATTTT.

This clone was detected only once. The J gene is TRBJ1-1, the V gene TRBV6-1, with unresolved D. The V gene's germline CDR1 is MNHNS and CDR2 SASEGT. The CDR3 consists of 14 residues. V lost 2 bases to trimming and J lost 4 bases, with 11 bases between them. CDR3 residues: CASSEPGPRTEAFF. The DNA for the CDR3 is TGTGCCAGCAGTGAACCCGGTCCCCGCACTGAAGCTTTCTTT.

The count of this clone is one. The chain is built from TRBV5-1 and TRBJ1-2; perhaps TRBD1 as D (5 bases). CDR1 and CDR2 from the germline V gene are SGHRS and YFSETQ. V was pared by 0 bases and J by 8 bases, with 11 bases between. The length of the CDR3 is 13 residues. The CDR3 is CASSLEGSNGYTF. Here the CDR3 DNA reads TGCGCCAGCAGCTTGGAGGGGAGTAACGGCTACACCTTC.

J is TRBJ2-7 and V is TRBV30, with D perhaps assigned TRBD1 or TRBD2 (5 bases each). This CDR3 has 14 residues. From germline, CDR1 is GTSNPN and CDR2 SVGIG (reference sequence). V was trimmed by 0 bases and J by 6 bases, leaving 15 bases between them. CDR3 bases: TGTGCCTGGAGTGTCGGGACCAGCCTCCGCGAGCAGTACTTC. Translation gives CAWSVGTSLREQYF.

The chain joins TRBV7-2 to TRBJ1-6; the D is unclear. In germline, CDR1 is SGHTA, CDR2 FQGNSA. V shed 3 bases and J shed 1 base, with 10 bases lying between them. CDR3 size: 16 residues. CDR3 loop: CASSFRSGSYNSPLHF. For the CDR3, the DNA is TGTGCCAGCAGCTTCAGGAGCGGATCCTATAATTCACCCCTCCACTTT.

Concerning this clone itself: This specimen includes other DNA sequences encoding the same CDR3. The chain combines TRBV5-1 with TRBJ2-7; D is unclear. V shed 3 bases and J shed 3 bases, with 4 bases lying between them. The CDR3 loop spans 11 amino acids. Germline V lookup: CDR1 SGHRS, CDR2 YFSETQ. The CDR3 here is CASSSSYEQYF. In DNA form, the CDR3 reads TGCGCCAGCAGCTCCAGCTACGAGCAGTACTTC. The entire variable domain, with the rest obtained from reference TRBV5-1 and TRBJ2-7, is as follows: KAGVTQTPRYLIKTRGQQVTLSCSPISGHRSVSWYQQTPGQGLQFLFEYFSETQRNKGNFPGRFSGRQFSNSRSEMNVSTLELGDSALYLCASSSSYEQYFGPGTRLTVT.